In this sample, the clone carrying this T cell receptor (beta chain) turned up a few times. This sample stems from a study of blood T cell repertoires in COVID-19. Study as a whole: The United States, Italy and Spain supplied acute and convalescent COVID-19 samples.

In the authors' workflow: Amplification of reference gene primers was used by the study to estimate nucleated cell counts. Only in-frame clones appear in the TCRdb table, and some are missing; sequencing was by immunoSEQ multiplex PCR. V, J and clone size reflect that table, while D and trimming were determined from the DNA. The sample includes about 140,000 clones, 82% of them seen just once. Looked up from germline, CDR1 is SGHRS and CDR2 is YFSETQ. Trimming took 4 bases from V and 5 from J; bases not matched to a gene: 13. There are 18 residues in the CDR3. The TCR sequence derives from a woman of 80 years or more with acute or convalescent COVID-19. Sequenced sample: peripheral blood. V and J are TRBV5-1 and TRBJ2-2; the match to TRBD2 covers 11 bases. The CDR3 DNA sequence: TGCGCCAGCAGCGAACCTATCGGGCGACTAGCGGGGACCGGGGAGCTGTTTTTT. It is translated as CASSEPIGRLAGTGELFF.